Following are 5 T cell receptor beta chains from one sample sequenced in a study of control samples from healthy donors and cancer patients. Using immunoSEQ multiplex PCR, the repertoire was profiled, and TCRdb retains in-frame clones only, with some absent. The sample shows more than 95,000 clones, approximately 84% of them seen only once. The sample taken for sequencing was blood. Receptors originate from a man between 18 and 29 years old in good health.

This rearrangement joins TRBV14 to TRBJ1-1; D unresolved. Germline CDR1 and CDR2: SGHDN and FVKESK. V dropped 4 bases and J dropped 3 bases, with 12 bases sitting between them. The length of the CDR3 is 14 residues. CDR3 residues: CASSRETRDTEAFF. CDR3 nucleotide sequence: TGTGCCAGCAGCCGGGAGACGAGAGACACTGAAGCTTTCTTT.

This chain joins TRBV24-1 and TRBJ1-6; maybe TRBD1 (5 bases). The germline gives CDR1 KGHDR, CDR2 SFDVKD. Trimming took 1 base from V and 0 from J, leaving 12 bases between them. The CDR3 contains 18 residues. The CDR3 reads CATSDLGARSSYNSPLHF. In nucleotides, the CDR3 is TGTGCCACCAGTGATTTAGGGGCCAGAAGCTCCTATAATTCACCCCTCCACTTT.

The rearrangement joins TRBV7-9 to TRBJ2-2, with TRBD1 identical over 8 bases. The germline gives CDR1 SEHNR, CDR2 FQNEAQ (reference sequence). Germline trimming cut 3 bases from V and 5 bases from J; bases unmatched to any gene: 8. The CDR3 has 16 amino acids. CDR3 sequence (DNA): TGTGCCAGCAGCTTCGACCGGGACAGGAGAACCGGGGAGCTGTTTTTT. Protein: CASSFDRDRRTGELFF.

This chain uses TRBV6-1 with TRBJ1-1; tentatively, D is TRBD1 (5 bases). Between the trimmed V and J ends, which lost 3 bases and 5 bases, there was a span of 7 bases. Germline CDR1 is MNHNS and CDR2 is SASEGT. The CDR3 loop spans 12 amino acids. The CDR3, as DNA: TGTGCCAGCAGTGATCGACAGACTGAAGCTTTCTTT. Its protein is CASSDRQTEAFF.

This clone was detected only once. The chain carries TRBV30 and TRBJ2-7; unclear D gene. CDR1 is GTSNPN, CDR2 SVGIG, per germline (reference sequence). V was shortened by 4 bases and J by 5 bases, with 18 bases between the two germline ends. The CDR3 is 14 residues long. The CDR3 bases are TGTGCCTGGAATCCTAGAGAGGTTCTCCACGAGCAGTACTTC. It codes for CAWNPREVLHEQYF.